This T cell receptor beta chain was recovered during a study of cytomegalovirus exposure and HLA in healthy donors. CDR1 and CDR2 (germline): MGHRA, YSYEKL. The CDR3 is 16 residues long. The V and J ends lost 0 bases and 0 bases respectively, with 11 bases between them. 13 Jbeta primers and 60 Vbeta primers were used for the PCR. The table came from immunoSEQ multiplex PCR; TCRdb's copy has only in-frame clones and leaves some out. The sample consists of more than 50,000 clones, 75% of them appearing once. Sample: PBMCs. The J gene is TRBJ1-1, the V gene TRBV4-1, with unresolved D. The TCR comes from a woman in her thirties or forties in good health and CMV-seropositive. Here the CDR3 reads CASSQDRNRLNTEAFF. In nucleotides, the CDR3 is TGCGCCAGCAGCCAAGATAGGAACAGATTGAACACTGAAGCTTTCTTT.